This entry lists 15 T cell receptor beta chains sequenced from one sample in a study of blood T cell repertoires in COVID-19. The method was immunoSEQ multiplex PCR; TCRdb's version includes in-frame clones alone and lacks a portion of them. Of about 290,000 clones listed, about 85% were seen once; the top ten hold approximately 4.1%. Sequenced material: peripheral blood. The receptor source for this set is a woman aged 45-60 years with active or convalescent COVID-19.

The CDR3 sequence is CASRGGATGRYEQYF. In nucleotides, the CDR3 is TGTGCCAGCAGGGGGGGGGCTACAGGCCGATACGAGCAGTACTTC. The V call is TRBV6-5, the J call TRBJ2-7; D might be TRBD2 (7 bases). Trimming stripped 6 bases from V and 4 bases from J, with 19 bases between. Looked up from germline, CDR1 is MNHEY and CDR2 is SVGAGI. This CDR3 is 15 amino acids long.

This chain connects TRBV20-1 to TRBJ1-1; D remains ambiguous. CDR3 size: 10 residues. Germline CDR1 and CDR2: DFQATT and SNEGSKA (reference sequence). V was pared by 6 bases and J by 8 bases, with 10 bases between. In nucleotides, the CDR3 is TGCAGTGCCCGTCGGGTGGAAGCTTTCTTT. It translates to CSARRVEAFF.

Points on this clone: This sample includes further DNA sequences coding for the same CDR3. The chain combines TRBV9 with TRBJ1-1; D remains unclear. Germline values: CDR1 SGDLS, CDR2 YYNGEE. V lost 0 bases to trimming and J lost 0 bases, with 6 bases between them. The CDR3 has 14 residues. The DNA of the CDR3 is TGTGCCAGCAGCGTAGGTTCGGTGAACACTGAAGCTTTCTTT. It translates to CASSVGSVNTEAFF.

The rearrangement uses TRBV6-4 and TRBJ2-3; D is uncertain. CDR3 size: 13 residues. The ends were cut back, 0 bases at V and 5 bases at J, with 6 bases in the middle. Germline values: CDR1 MRHNA, CDR2 SNTAGT. In DNA, the CDR3 is TGTGCCAGCAGTGACTCTATCCGAGATACGCAGTATTTT. This sequence encodes CASSDSIRDTQYF.

In its sample, this clone was seen a few times. The chain combines TRBV15 with TRBJ2-2; 8 bases agree with TRBD1. CDR1 and CDR2 from the germline V gene are LNHNV and YYDKDF (reference sequence). CDR3 length: 14 amino acids. The V and J ends lost 3 bases and 6 bases, in that order; junction bases with no gene match: 3. The DNA for the CDR3 is TGTGCCACCAGCAGCCAGGGGGCCGCCGGGGAGCTGTTTTTT. It encodes CATSSQGAAGELFF.

This chain connects TRBV27 to TRBJ1-1; a weak D match, TRBD1 (5 bases). This CDR3 is 15 amino acids long. Trimming pared 3 bases from V and 10 bases from J, leaving 21 bases between. Germline V gene lookup returns CDR1 MNHEY and CDR2 SMNVEV (reference sequence). In DNA, the CDR3 is TGTGCCAGCAGTTTCTTCGGAGGGGCCAGTCAGGGAGCTTTCTTT. Its protein is CASSFFGGASQGAFF.

V usage is TRBV20-1 and J usage is TRBJ2-7; 7 bases align to TRBD2. The junction had 5 bases not matched to a gene; V was cut back by 3 bases and J by 3 bases. The CDR3 has 13 amino acids. CDR1 is DFQATT and CDR2 is SNEGSKA in the germline V gene (reference sequence). The CDR3 spells CSASGSGGYEQYF. The CDR3, as DNA: TGCAGTGCTAGTGGGTCGGGAGGCTACGAGCAGTACTTC.

The chain has TRBV6-2 or TRBV6-3 and TRBJ2-5; TRBD1 agrees at 8 bases. Germline V CDR1 and CDR2: MNHEY, SVGEGT. This CDR3 spans 15 amino acids. The trim removed 6 bases at V and 4 bases at J, leaving 10 bases unmatched. The CDR3 nucleotides read TGTGCCAGCAGCCAAACTGCAGGGGGCGTAGAGACCCAGTACTTC. Translating it yields CASSQTAGGVETQYF.

V usage is TRBV11-2 and J usage is TRBJ2-1, with 9 bases matching TRBD2. This CDR3 spans 18 amino acids. Germline V gene lookup returns CDR1 SGHAT and CDR2 FQNNGV. After removal of 1 base from V and 3 bases from J, the junction contained 10 bases not matched to a gene. CDR3 DNA: TGTGCCAGCAGCTTAGGACGGCCCAGCGGGAGGATCTACAATGAGCAGTTCTTC. Translated: CASSLGRPSGRIYNEQFF.

This clone has a single count. CDR3 coding DNA: TGTGCCAGCAGTCCCACAGGTTGGTCCGGCTACACCTTC. Residues: CASSPTGWSGYTF. The chain carries TRBV27 and TRBJ1-2; TRBD1 might be the D (5 bases). The CDR3 covers 13 residues. V lost 5 bases to trimming and J lost 8 bases, with 15 bases between them. In germline, CDR1 is MNHEY, CDR2 SMNVEV (reference sequence).

CDR3 DNA: TGTGCCAGCAGTCCCGGGGGGGGTAACACCGGGGAGCTGTTTTTT. It yields the protein CASSPGGGNTGELFF. V and J are TRBV6-5 and TRBJ2-2, with 8 positions matching TRBD2. Germline trimming cut 5 bases from V and 2 bases from J; bases unmatched to any gene: 4. This CDR3 region has 15 residues. Per the germline V gene, CDR1 is MNHEY and CDR2 is SVGAGI.

The chain joins TRBV27 to TRBJ1-5; D is undetermined. CDR3 length: 14 residues. The germline gives CDR1 MNHEY, CDR2 SMNVEV (reference sequence). Deletions cut 3 bases from V and 5 bases from J, with 11 bases between. This CDR3 reads CASSFGGGDQPQHF. CDR3 coding DNA: TGTGCCAGCAGTTTCGGAGGTGGGGATCAGCCCCAGCATTTT.

This chain uses TRBV5-1 with TRBJ2-5; 8 bases map to TRBD2. V shed 4 bases, J shed 3 bases, and the junction held 5 bases outside the gene matches. Looked up from germline, CDR1 is SGHRS and CDR2 is YFSETQ. CDR3 length equals 14 residues. For the CDR3, the DNA is TGCGCCAGCAGCAGGACTAGCAGCAAAGAGACCCAGTACTTC. Protein product: CASSRTSSKETQYF.

V usage is TRBV7-2 and J usage is TRBJ1-6; no clear D gene. CDR3 length equals 16 residues. Trimming took off 6 bases at V and 0 bases at J, with 12 bases between the two ends. Germline assignment: CDR1 SGHTA and CDR2 FQGNSA. CDR3 residues: CASSPAPGSYNSPLHF. For the CDR3, the DNA is TGTGCCAGCAGTCCCGCCCCGGGCTCCTATAATTCACCCCTCCACTTT.

The rearrangement joins TRBV5-1 to TRBJ2-2; D is possibly TRBD1 (6 bases). The germline CDR1 and CDR2 sequences are SGHRS and YFSETQ. The CDR3 has 15 residues. Trimming cost V 3 bases and J 0 bases, with 9 bases left between them. CDR3 residues: CASSYRTANTGELFF. The DNA of the CDR3 is TGCGCCAGCAGCTACCGGACAGCGAACACCGGGGAGCTGTTTTTT.